The clone carrying this TCR beta chain was picked up a small number of times. Sequencing was performed with immunoSEQ multiplex PCR; in TCRdb, only in-frame clones are kept and a portion is missing. The sample includes approximately 14,000 clones, 87% of them seen just once. This sample stems from a study of OX40 agonist ivuxolimab in advanced cancers. Study-wide background: Patients were roughly 83% male with ages roughly 23 to 79, mean about 65. Three patients, one with hepatocellular carcinoma and two with cutaneous melanoma, achieved partial responses.

Germline V gives CDR1 MRHNA, CDR2 SNTAGT. The CDR3 covers 15 residues. V dropped 3 bases and J dropped 2 bases, with 12 bases sitting between them. The sequence came from an adult with an advanced solid tumor such as melanoma, head and neck, liver or kidney cancer. The material was CD4+ or CD8+ T cells sorted from blood, obtained in a trial of the OX40 agonist ivuxolimab. The rearrangement links TRBV6-4 to TRBJ2-3; tentatively, D is TRBD2 (5 bases). The CDR3 loop is CASSESAGNTDTQYF. CDR3 bases: TGTGCCAGCAGTGAGTCCGCGGGCAACACAGATACGCAGTATTTT.